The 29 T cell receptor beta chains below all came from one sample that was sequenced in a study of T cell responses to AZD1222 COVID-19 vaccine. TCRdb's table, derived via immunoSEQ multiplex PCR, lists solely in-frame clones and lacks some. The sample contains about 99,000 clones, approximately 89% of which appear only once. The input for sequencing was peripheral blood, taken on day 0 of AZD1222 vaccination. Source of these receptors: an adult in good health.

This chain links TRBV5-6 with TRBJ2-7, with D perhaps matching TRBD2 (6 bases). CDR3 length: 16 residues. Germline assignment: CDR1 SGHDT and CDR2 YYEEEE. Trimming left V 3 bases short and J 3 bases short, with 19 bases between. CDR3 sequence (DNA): TGTGCCAGCAGCTCCCCAGGGAGGTGGGGCCACTACGAGCAGTACTTC. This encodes CASSSPGRWGHYEQYF.

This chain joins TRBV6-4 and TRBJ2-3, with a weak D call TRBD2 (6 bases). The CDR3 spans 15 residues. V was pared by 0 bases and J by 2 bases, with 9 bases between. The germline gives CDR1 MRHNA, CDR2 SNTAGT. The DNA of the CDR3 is TGTGCCAGCAGTGACTCGACGGGGGACACAGATACGCAGTATTTT. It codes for CASSDSTGDTDTQYF.

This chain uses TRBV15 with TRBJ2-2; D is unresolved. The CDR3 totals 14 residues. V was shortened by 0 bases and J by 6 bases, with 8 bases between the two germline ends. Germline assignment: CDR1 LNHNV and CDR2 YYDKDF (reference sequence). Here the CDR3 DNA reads TGTGCCACCAGCAGAGATAATTCGCCCGGGGAGCTGTTTTTT. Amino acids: CATSRDNSPGELFF.

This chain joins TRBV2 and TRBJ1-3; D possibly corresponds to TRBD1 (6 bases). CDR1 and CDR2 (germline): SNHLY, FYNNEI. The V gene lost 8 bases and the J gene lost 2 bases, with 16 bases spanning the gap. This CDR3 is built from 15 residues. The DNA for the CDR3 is TGTGCCAGCGCCCTCGGGGGGCAAACTGGAAACACCATATATTTT. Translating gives CASALGGQTGNTIYF.

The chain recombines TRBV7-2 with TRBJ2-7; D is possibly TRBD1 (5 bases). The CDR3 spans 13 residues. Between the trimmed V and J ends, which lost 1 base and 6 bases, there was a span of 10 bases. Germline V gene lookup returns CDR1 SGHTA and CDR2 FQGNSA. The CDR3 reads CASSLDHRSEQYF. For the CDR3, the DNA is TGTGCCAGCAGCTTAGACCACAGGTCCGAGCAGTACTTC.

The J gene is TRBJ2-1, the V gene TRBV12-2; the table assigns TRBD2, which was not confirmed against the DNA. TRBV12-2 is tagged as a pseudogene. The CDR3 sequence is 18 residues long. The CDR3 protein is CASRFVRGGLADTHEQFF. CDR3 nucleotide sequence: TGTGCAAGTCGCTTCGTTCGGGGGGGACTAGCTGACACCCATGAGCAGTTCTTC.

The CDR3 loop reads CASSISRYTEAFF. CDR3 coding DNA: TGTGCCAGTAGTATAAGCAGATACACTGAAGCTTTCTTT. The V gene is TRBV19, the J gene TRBJ1-1; D is unresolved. From germline, CDR1 is LNHDA and CDR2 SQIVND (reference sequence). The length of the CDR3 is 13 residues. V lost 2 bases and J 3 bases, leaving 7 bases between the germline ends.

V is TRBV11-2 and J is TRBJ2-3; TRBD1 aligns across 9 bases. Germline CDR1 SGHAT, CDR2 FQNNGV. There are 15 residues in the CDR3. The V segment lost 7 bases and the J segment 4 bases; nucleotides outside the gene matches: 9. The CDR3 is CASTPGTGPPDTQYF. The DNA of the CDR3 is TGTGCCAGCACCCCTGGGACAGGGCCCCCAGATACGCAGTATTTT. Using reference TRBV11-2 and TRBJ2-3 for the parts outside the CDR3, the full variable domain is EAGVAQSPRYKIIEKRQSVAFWCNPISGHATLYWYQQILGQGPKLLIQFQNNGVVDDSQLPKDRFSAERLKGVDSTLKIQPAKLEDSAVYLCASTPGTGPPDTQYFGPGTRLTVL.

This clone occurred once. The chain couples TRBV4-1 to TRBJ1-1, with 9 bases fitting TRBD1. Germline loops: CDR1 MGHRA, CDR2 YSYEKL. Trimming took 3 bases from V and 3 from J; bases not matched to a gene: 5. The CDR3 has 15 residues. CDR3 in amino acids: CASSQPGQGHTEAFF. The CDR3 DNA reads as TGCGCCAGCAGCCAGCCAGGACAGGGGCACACTGAAGCTTTCTTT.

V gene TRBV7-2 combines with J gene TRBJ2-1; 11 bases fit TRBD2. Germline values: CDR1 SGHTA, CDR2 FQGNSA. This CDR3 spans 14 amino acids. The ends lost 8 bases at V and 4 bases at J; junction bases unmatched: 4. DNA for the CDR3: TGTGCCAGCCTTAGCGGGAGGGCTTACAATGAGCAGTTCTTC. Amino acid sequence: CASLSGRAYNEQFF. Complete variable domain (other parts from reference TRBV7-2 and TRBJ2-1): GAGVSQSPSNKVTEKGKDVELRCDPISGHTALYWYRQSLGQGLEFLIYFQGNSAPDKSGLPSDRFSAERTGGSVSTLTIQRTQQEDSAVYLCASLSGRAYNEQFFGPGTRLTVL.

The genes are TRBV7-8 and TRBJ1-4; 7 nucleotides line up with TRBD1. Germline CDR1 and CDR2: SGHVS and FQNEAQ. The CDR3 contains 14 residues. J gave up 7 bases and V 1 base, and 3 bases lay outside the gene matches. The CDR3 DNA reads TGTGCCAGCAGCTTAGGACAGGGAAGTGAAAAACTGTTTTTT. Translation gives CASSLGQGSEKLFF.

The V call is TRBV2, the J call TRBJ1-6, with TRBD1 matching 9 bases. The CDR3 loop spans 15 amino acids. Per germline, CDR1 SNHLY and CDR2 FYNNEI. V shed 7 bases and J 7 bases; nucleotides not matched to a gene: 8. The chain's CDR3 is CASIFYGTGNSPLHF. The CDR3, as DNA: TGTGCCAGCATATTCTATGGGACAGGGAATTCACCCCTCCACTTT.

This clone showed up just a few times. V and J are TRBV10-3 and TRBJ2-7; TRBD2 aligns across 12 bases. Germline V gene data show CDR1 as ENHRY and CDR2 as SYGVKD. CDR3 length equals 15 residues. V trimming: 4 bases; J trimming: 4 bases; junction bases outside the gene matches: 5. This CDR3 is CAISGLAGGPYEQYF. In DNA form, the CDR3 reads TGTGCCATCAGTGGTCTAGCGGGAGGGCCTTACGAGCAGTACTTC.

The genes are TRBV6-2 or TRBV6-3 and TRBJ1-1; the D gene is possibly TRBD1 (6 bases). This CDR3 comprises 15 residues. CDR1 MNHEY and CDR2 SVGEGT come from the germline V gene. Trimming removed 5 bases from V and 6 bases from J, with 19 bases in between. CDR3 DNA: TGTGCCAGCAGTAGTCCCCAGGGGAGAGTGGCTGAAGCTTTCTTT. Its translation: CASSSPQGRVAEAFF.

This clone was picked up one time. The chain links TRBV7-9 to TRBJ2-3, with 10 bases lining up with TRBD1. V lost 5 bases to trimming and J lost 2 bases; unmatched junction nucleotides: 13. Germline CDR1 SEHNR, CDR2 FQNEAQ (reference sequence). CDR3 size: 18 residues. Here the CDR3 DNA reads TGTGCCAGCAGCCCCGGGACAGGGGTATCAGGGATCACAGATACGCAGTATTTT. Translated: CASSPGTGVSGITDTQYF.

CDR3 amino acids: CASSFSRGLQYF. As DNA, the CDR3 is TGTGCCAGCAGCTTTTCCCGGGGGCTGCAGTACTTC. The chain recombines TRBV27 with TRBJ2-7, with D tentatively TRBD1 or TRBD2 (6 bases each). Germline CDR1 MNHEY, CDR2 SMNVEV (reference sequence). Trimming shortened V by 6 bases and J by 9 bases, and 15 bases separated the two germline ends. CDR3 length: 12 residues.

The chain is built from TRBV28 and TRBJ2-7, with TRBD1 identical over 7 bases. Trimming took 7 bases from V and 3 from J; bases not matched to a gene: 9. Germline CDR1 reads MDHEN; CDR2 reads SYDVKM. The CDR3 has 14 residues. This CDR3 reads CASTPPGTVYEQYF. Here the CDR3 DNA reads TGTGCCAGCACCCCCCCCGGGACAGTCTACGAGCAGTACTTC. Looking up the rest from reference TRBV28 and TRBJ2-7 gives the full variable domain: DVKVTQSSRYLVKRTGEKVFLECVQDMDHENMFWYRQDPGLGLRLIYFSYDVKMKEKGDIPEGYSVSREKKERFSLILESASTNQTSMYLCASTPPGTVYEQYFGPGTRLTVT.

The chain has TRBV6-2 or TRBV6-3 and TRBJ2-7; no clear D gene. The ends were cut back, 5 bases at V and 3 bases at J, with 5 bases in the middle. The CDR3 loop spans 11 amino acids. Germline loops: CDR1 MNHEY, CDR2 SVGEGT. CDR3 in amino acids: CASSRSYEQYF. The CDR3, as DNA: TGTGCCAGCAGTAGGAGCTACGAGCAGTACTTC.

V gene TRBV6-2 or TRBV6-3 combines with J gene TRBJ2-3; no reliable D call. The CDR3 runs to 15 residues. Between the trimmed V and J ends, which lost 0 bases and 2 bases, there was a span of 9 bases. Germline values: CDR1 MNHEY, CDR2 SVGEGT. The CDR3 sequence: CASSYSGITTDTQYF. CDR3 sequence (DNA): TGTGCCAGCAGTTACTCGGGTATTACCACAGATACGCAGTATTTT.

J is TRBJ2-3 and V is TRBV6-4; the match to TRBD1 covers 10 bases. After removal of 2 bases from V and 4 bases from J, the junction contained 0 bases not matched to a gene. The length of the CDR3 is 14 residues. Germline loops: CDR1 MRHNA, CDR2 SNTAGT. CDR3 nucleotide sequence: TGTGCCAGCAGTGACGGACAGGGGGCAGATACGCAGTATTTT. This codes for CASSDGQGADTQYF.

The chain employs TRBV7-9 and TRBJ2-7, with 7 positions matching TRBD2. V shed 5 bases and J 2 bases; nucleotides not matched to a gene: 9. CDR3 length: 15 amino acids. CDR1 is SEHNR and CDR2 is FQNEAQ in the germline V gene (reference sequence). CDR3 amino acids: CASSRMGGSPYEQYF. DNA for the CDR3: TGTGCCAGCAGCCGTATGGGCGGGAGCCCCTACGAGCAGTACTTC.

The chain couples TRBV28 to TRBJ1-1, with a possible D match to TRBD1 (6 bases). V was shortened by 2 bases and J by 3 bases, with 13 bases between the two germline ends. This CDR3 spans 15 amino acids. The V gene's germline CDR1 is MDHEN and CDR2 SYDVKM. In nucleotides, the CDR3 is TGTGCCAGCAGTTTACCCTCACAGGGTCACACTGAAGCTTTCTTT. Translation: CASSLPSQGHTEAFF.

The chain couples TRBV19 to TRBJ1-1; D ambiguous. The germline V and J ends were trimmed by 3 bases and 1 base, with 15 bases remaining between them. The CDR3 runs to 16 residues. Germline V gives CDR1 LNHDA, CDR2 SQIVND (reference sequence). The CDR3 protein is CASSIRVGLGNTEAFF. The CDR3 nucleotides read TGTGCCAGTAGTATCCGCGTCGGCTTGGGGAACACTGAAGCTTTCTTT.

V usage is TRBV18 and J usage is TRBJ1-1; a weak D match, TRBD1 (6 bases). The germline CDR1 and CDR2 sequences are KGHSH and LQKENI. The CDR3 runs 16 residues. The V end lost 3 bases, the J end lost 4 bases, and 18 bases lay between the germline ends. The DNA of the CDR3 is TGTGCCAGCTCACCGCAAATGGGGGCAGGATCCACTGAAGCTTTCTTT. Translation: CASSPQMGAGSTEAFF.

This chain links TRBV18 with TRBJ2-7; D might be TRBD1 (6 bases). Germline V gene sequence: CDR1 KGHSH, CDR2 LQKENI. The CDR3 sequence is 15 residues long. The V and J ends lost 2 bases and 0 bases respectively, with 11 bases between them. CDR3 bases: TGTGCCAGCTCACCAACAGGGCTGAACTCCTACGAGCAGTACTTC. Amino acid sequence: CASSPTGLNSYEQYF.

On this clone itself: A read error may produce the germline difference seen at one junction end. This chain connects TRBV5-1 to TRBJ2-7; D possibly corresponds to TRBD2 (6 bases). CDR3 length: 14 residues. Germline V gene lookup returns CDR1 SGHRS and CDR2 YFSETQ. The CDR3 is CASTLAGYSYEQYF. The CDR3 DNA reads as TGCGCCAGCACCTTGGCGGGGTATTCCTACGAGCAGTACTTC.

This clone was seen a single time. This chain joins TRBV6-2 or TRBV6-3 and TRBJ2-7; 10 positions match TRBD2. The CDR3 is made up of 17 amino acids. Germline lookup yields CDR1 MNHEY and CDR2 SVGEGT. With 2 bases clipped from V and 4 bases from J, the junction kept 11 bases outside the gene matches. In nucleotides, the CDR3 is TGTGCCAGCAGTTACGCCATAACTAGCGGGAACTTATACGAGCAGTACTTC. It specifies CASSYAITSGNLYEQYF.

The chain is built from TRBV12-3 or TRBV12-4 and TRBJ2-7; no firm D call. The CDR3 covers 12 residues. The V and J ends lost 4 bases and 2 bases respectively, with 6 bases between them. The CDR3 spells CASSYRTYEQYF. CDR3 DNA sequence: TGTGCCAGCAGTTACAGAACCTACGAGCAGTACTTC.

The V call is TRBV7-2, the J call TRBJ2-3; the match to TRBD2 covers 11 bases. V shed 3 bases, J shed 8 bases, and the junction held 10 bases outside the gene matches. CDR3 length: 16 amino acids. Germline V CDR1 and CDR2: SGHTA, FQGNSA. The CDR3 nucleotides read TGTGCCAGCAGCTTGCCGACTAGCGGGGCGGGGGGTACGCAGTATTTT. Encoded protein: CASSLPTSGAGGTQYF.